The entry below gives a single T cell receptor beta chain sequence along with its context. This clone was observed once. The antigen it binds to is not known. There are no base qualities to consult, and no much larger clone falls within one base. The sample belongs to a study of T cell responses to AZD1222 COVID-19 vaccine (TCRdb year 2021). Study-wide context: TCR sequencing covered 233 trial participants: 200 to 220 given two doses of AZD1222 and 26 given two doses of MenACWY control vaccine. Enrollment into the trials was organized by age into subgroups of 18-55, 56-69 and 70-plus years, and those subgroups contained roughly 150, 30 and 60 TCR-sequenced participants, respectively.

The CDR3 regions of human TCRbeta chains were analyzed by immunosequencing. As for the original processing: TCRs in the repertoires were matched against a reference library of SARS-CoV-2-specific TCRs that had been generated with the MIRA antigen-specificity platform. Breadth was defined as the fraction of unique TCRs that were SARS-CoV-2-associated, and depth was defined as the fraction of total T cells that were SARS-CoV-2-associated. Using the MIRA data, every spike-specific TCR was mapped to the spike region that the TCR reacted to and assigned to either a CD4 or a CD8 class. Log10-transformed breadth and depth values were compared by one-way ANOVA with Sidak's multiple comparisons tests. TCRdb obtained this table from immuneACCESS and retained in-frame rearrangements with V and J assigned. These tables miss some clones; where compared with another copy, unresolved V genes account for less than half of the shortfall, and the remainder is unexplained. D and trimming come from the DNA, and the V and J calls and clone size come from that table. The sample table holds approximately 220,000 clones, of which under 95% were seen once. Approximately 1% of the sample is in the top ten clones.

Broader findings and caveats from the paper: A significant rise in spike-specific TCR breadth and depth was observed after two AZD1222 doses relative to day 0 and relative to MenACWY recipients. Epitopes outside the regions mutated in the B.1.351 and B.1.1.7 variants were reportedly recognized by nearly half of the unique spike-specific TCRs. Participants were mostly white British, with more females than males. The authors suggested clonal diversity may have been underestimated. The 56-69-year group was small, and its depth increase did not reach significance, likely because of low power. CD4 TCRs associated with the vaccine covered the entire spike protein, and the dominant responses were in regions 160-218 and 743-854. Conclusions about previously exposed vaccinees were limited because only a handful of AZD1222 recipients were SARS-CoV-2 seropositive at baseline. Because no samples from the day 14 peak response were available, repertoires could be characterized only after the peak T cell response.

The time point label of this sample denotes: baseline before first vaccination. This specimen's treatment or condition label, per the study, means: meningococcal conjugate vaccine given as trial control. Vaccinee samples were obtained from the UK trials COV001 and COV002, which included a single-blind randomized controlled phase 2/3 trial of AZD1222 (ChAdOx1 nCoV-19) in healthy adults. For TCRbeta chain sequencing, PBMC samples from trial participants were taken at day 0 and at day 28 after the second dose. The CDR3 measures 17 amino acids from cysteine to phenylalanine. Only CDR3 DNA remains: 51 bases, in frame from the first base. As encoded in the germline V gene (reference sequence), CDR1 is LNHDA while CDR2 is SQIVND. Cut back by 6 bases and 1 base, the V and J ends lie 21 bases apart.

In this chain, TRBV19 is recombined with TRBJ1-1; a tentative D call is TRBD1 (5 bases match). The sample in question was peripheral blood, obtained on day 0 of MenACWY control vaccination. This sequence originates from an adult in good health. The nucleotides read TGTGCCAGTAGGACCCAATGGTCCAGGGCATGGAACACTGAAGCTTTCTTT. This encodes CASRTQWSRAWNTEAFF.